This T cell receptor beta chain appears in the sequencing data of a study of OX40 agonist ivuxolimab in advanced cancers. Overall study context: Each patient was given ivuxolimab into a vein every 2 weeks, at 0.01 to 10 mg/kg.

Repertoires were generated with immunoSEQ multiplex PCR, while TCRdb's copy carries only in-frame clones and drops some. This table holds 120,000 or so clones, 93% found once. The CDR3 runs to 19 residues. CDR1 and CDR2 (germline): LNHDA, SQIVND (reference sequence). Trimming cost V 3 bases and J 1 base; bases outside gene matches: 12. V gene TRBV19 combines with J gene TRBJ2-1; 10 bases are shared with TRBD2. This specimen was CD4+ or CD8+ T cells sorted from blood, taken in a trial of the OX40 agonist ivuxolimab. The receptor's source is an adult with an advanced solid tumor such as melanoma, head and neck, liver or kidney cancer. DNA of the CDR3: TGTGCCAGTAGTATCCCCCGGACTAGCGGAGGAGTATCCTACAATGAGCAGTTCTTC. Translating gives CASSIPRTSGGVSYNEQFF.